What follows are 27 T cell receptor beta chains derived from one specimen sequenced in a study of shared T cell receptors in the human thymus. Sequencing was performed with immunoSEQ multiplex PCR; in TCRdb, only in-frame clones are kept and a portion is missing. The sample shows some 760,000 clones, approximately 85% of them seen only once. These data are also associated with another study on human thymus T cells.

Sample: thymocytes. The receptors here all came from a girl under three years old with a congenital heart defect.

For the CDR3, the DNA is TGTGCCAGCAACCAGACAGGATCCGGTAACTATGGCTACACCTTC. Protein sequence: CASNQTGSGNYGYTF. This sequence joins TRBV13 and TRBJ1-2; perhaps TRBD1 as D (6 bases). Trimming pared 7 bases from V and 1 base from J, leaving 16 bases between. Germline V gene lookup returns CDR1 PRHDT and CDR2 FYEKMQ (reference sequence). CDR3 length: 15 amino acids.

The J gene is TRBJ2-3, the V gene TRBV27; no clear D gene. This CDR3 is 14 amino acids long. Germline CDR1 and CDR2: MNHEY and SMNVEV (reference sequence). V was pared by 3 bases and J by 2 bases, with 9 bases between. The CDR3 region is CASSFDLHTDTQYF. The CDR3 DNA reads TGTGCCAGCAGTTTTGACTTACACACAGATACGCAGTATTTT.

V and J are TRBV4-1 and TRBJ1-2, with 9 bases fitting TRBD1. CDR3 length: 18 residues. Trimming at V came to 1 base and at J to 0 bases, leaving 9 bases not matched to a gene. Germline CDR1 and CDR2: MGHRA and YSYEKL. The CDR3: CASSQVPGQGDTNYGYTF. The CDR3, as DNA: TGCGCCAGCAGCCAAGTCCCGGGACAGGGAGACACTAACTATGGCTACACCTTC.

The chain is built from TRBV19 and TRBJ2-6; 9 nucleotides agree with TRBD1. The CDR3 covers 19 residues. The germline gives CDR1 LNHDA, CDR2 SQIVND (reference sequence). With 9 bases clipped from V and 4 bases from J, the junction kept 19 bases outside the gene matches. In nucleotides, the CDR3 is TGTGCCAGCACTTGCTACACGGACAGGGGCTATGAGGGGGCCAACGTCCTGACTTTC. Translation: CASTCYTDRGYEGANVLTF.

This chain joins TRBV7-8 and TRBJ1-3; 10 nucleotides match TRBD1. Germline V gene data show CDR1 as SGHVS and CDR2 as FQNEAQ. Germline trimming cut 5 bases from V and 3 bases from J; bases unmatched to any gene: 7. This CDR3 comprises 16 residues. Here the CDR3 DNA reads TGTGCCAGCAGCCCGAGACAGGGGGCTTATGGAAACACCATATATTTT. Its translation: CASSPRQGAYGNTIYF.

The count of this clone is one. The chain combines TRBV6-1 with TRBJ2-7, with 7 bases lining up with TRBD1. The CDR3 totals 22 residues. The germline V gene has CDR1 MNHNS and CDR2 SASEGT. Trimming cost V 2 bases and J 0 bases; bases outside gene matches: 25. For the CDR3, the DNA is TGTGCCAGCAGTGAACGGTTTTGGTTAAGGGGGCAATCTTTCTTTAGCTCCTACGAGCAGTACTTC. The encoded protein is CASSERFWLRGQSFFSSYEQYF.

This clone was recorded once. V and J are TRBV7-2 and TRBJ1-2, with D perhaps TRBD1 (5 bases). CDR1 and CDR2 (germline): SGHTA, FQGNSA. The CDR3 has 15 residues. V was clipped by 5 bases and J by 3 bases, with 16 bases between them. The CDR3 nucleotides read TGTGCCAGCAGCGCTCTGGGGGGGTCGGACTATGGCTACACCTTC. Translation: CASSALGGSDYGYTF. The full variable domain, with the rest looked up from reference TRBV7-2 and TRBJ1-2, is GAGVSQSPSNKVTEKGKDVELRCDPISGHTALYWYRQSLGQGLEFLIYFQGNSAPDKSGLPSDRFSAERTGGSVSTLTIQRTQQEDSAVYLCASSALGGSDYGYTFGSGTRLTVV.

This clone came up a few times. The chain links TRBV4-3 to TRBJ2-5; 8 bases are shared with TRBD2. Per germline, CDR1 LGHNA and CDR2 YSLEER. Trimming removed 0 bases from V and 5 bases from J; junction bases left unmatched: 20. The CDR3 has 20 residues. CDR3 in DNA: TGCGCCAGCAGCCAAGATCTCCGGGGGGGGCCGAACCGGGGTGTGGAGACCCAGTACTTC. Its translation: CASSQDLRGGPNRGVETQYF.

The V and J genes are TRBV12-5 and TRBJ1-2, with unresolved D. V lost 5 bases and J 5 bases, leaving 15 bases between the germline ends. Germline V lookup: CDR1 LGHNT, CDR2 FRNRAP. The CDR3 is made up of 14 amino acids. The CDR3 is CASGATTRGYGYTF. The CDR3 region has the DNA TGTGCTAGTGGTGCGACAACTCGTGGGTATGGCTACACCTTC.

DNA for the CDR3: TGCGCCAGCAGCTTGGAGGGGACTAGCGGGGCCCCAGATACGCAGTATTTT. This gives the protein CASSLEGTSGAPDTQYF. The J gene is TRBJ2-3, the V gene TRBV5-1, with 13 positions matching TRBD2. Per the germline V gene, CDR1 is SGHRS and CDR2 is YFSETQ. Trimming at V came to 0 bases and at J to 4 bases, leaving 5 bases not matched to a gene. This CDR3 has 17 amino acids.

As to this clone: Within the sample, other DNA sequences also encode this same CDR3. The chain recombines TRBV6-5 with TRBJ1-2, with 8 positions matching TRBD1. CDR3 length equals 15 residues. The J segment lost 2 bases and the V segment lost 2 bases, leaving 4 bases of the junction unmatched. CDR1 is MNHEY and CDR2 is SVGAGI in the germline V gene. CDR3 in amino acids: CASSYGPGGNYGYTF. CDR3 sequence (DNA): TGTGCCAGCAGTTACGGGCCAGGGGGCAACTATGGCTACACCTTC.

This clone appeared a few times. This sequence joins TRBV10-3 and TRBJ1-2; the D gene is possibly TRBD1 (6 bases). The CDR3 is 14 residues long. Germline CDR1 is ENHRY and CDR2 is SYGVKD. V was pared by 3 bases and J by 8 bases, with 16 bases between. CDR3 in amino acids: CAISEFRGSWGYTF. The CDR3 DNA follows: TGTGCCATCAGTGAATTCAGGGGTTCATGGGGCTACACCTTC.

This sequence joins TRBV7-2 and TRBJ1-2; 8 bases agree with TRBD1. The germline CDR1 and CDR2 sequences are SGHTA and FQGNSA. The CDR3 consists of 17 residues. With 4 bases clipped from V and 7 bases from J, the junction kept 17 bases outside the gene matches. In nucleotides, the CDR3 is TGTGCCAGCAGCTCCCGGGACAGGCCCTCCGGCCTAGGTGGCTACACCTTC. Translating it yields CASSSRDRPSGLGGYTF. Variable domain in full (rest from reference TRBV7-2 and TRBJ1-2): GAGVSQSPSNKVTEKGKDVELRCDPISGHTALYWYRQSLGQGLEFLIYFQGNSAPDKSGLPSDRFSAERTGGSVSTLTIQRTQQEDSAVYLCASSSRDRPSGLGGYTFGSGTRLTVV.

This clone was observed a single time. The chain couples TRBV9 to TRBJ2-7; 7 bases are shared with TRBD2. CDR3 length: 13 amino acids. J lost 10 bases, V lost 2 bases, and 9 bases had no gene match. From germline, CDR1 is SGDLS and CDR2 YYNGEE. Here the CDR3 DNA reads TGTGCCAGCAGCGTTTTAAGGGAGGGAACCCAGTACTTC. It encodes CASSVLREGTQYF.

This chain uses TRBV7-2 with TRBJ1-1; D may be TRBD1 (5 bases). The ends were cut back, 4 bases at V and 0 bases at J, with 12 bases in the middle. There are 15 residues in the CDR3. Germline V lookup: CDR1 SGHTA, CDR2 FQGNSA. The CDR3 bases are TGTGCCAGCAGCTCACAAGTCAGGGTGAACACTGAAGCTTTCTTT. Protein: CASSSQVRVNTEAFF.

This chain joins TRBV5-6 and TRBJ2-5, with D maybe TRBD1 (6 bases). CDR3 length equals 15 residues. CDR1 and CDR2 (germline): SGHDT, YYEEEE. Trimming removed 3 bases from V and 1 base from J, with 13 bases in between. The CDR3 DNA reads TGTGCCAGCAGCTACAAAACAGGGATCCAAGAGACCCAGTACTTC. This gives the protein CASSYKTGIQETQYF.

The V call is TRBV7-6, the J call TRBJ1-5; a weak D match, TRBD1 (6 bases). Trimming cost V 2 bases and J 4 bases, with 12 bases left between them. Germline V gene sequence: CDR1 SGHVS, CDR2 FNYEAQ. The CDR3 runs 15 residues. Written as DNA, the CDR3 is TGTGCCAGCAGCTTATGGACAGCGTTTAATCAGCCCCAGCATTTT. It is translated as CASSLWTAFNQPQHF. The full variable domain, with the rest looked up from reference TRBV7-6 and TRBJ1-5, is GAGVSQSPRYKVTKRGQDVALRCDPISGHVSLYWYRQALGQGPEFLTYFNYEAQQDKSGLPNDRFSAERPEGSISTLTIQRTEQRDSAMYRCASSLWTAFNQPQHFGDGTRLSIL.

This chain joins TRBV4-2 and TRBJ2-1; 16 bases are shared with TRBD2. In germline, CDR1 is LGHNA, CDR2 YNFKEQ. The ends lost 3 bases at V and 0 bases at J; junction bases unmatched: 8. The CDR3 totals 20 residues. CDR3 sequence: CASSHGTSGGGRSSYNEQFF. The DNA of the CDR3 is TGTGCCAGCAGCCACGGGACTAGCGGGGGGGGAAGATCCTCCTACAATGAGCAGTTCTTC.

This rearrangement joins TRBV4-3 to TRBJ2-3, with 8 bases aligning to TRBD1. The V gene end was trimmed by 4 bases and the J gene end by 2 bases; junction bases not matched to a gene: 8. CDR1 is LGHNA and CDR2 is YSLEER in the germline V gene. The CDR3 consists of 16 residues. The CDR3 DNA follows: TGCGCCAGCAGCCTTCGACAGGGGACCCCCACAGATACGCAGTATTTT. This gives the protein CASSLRQGTPTDTQYF.

V gene TRBV5-4 combines with J gene TRBJ2-3; 11 bases are a match to TRBD2. Germline CDR1 is SGHNT and CDR2 is YYREEE (reference sequence). The CDR3 spans 16 residues. The V gene end was trimmed by 2 bases and the J gene end by 2 bases; junction bases not matched to a gene: 4. In nucleotides, the CDR3 is TGTGCCAGCAGCTTTCCTAGCGGGGGGCCCACAGATACGCAGTATTTT. This encodes CASSFPSGGPTDTQYF.

V and J are TRBV28 and TRBJ2-4; 7 nucleotides align to TRBD2. Germline CDR1 MDHEN, CDR2 SYDVKM. V shed 10 bases and J 1 base; nucleotides not matched to a gene: 13. The CDR3 has 16 residues. The CDR3 here is CAISDGGRRAKNIQYF. In DNA form, the CDR3 reads TGTGCCATCTCAGACGGGGGGAGGAGGGCCAAAAACATTCAGTACTTC. Drawing the rest from reference TRBV28 and TRBJ2-4, the complete variable domain is DVKVTQSSRYLVKRTGEKVFLECVQDMDHENMFWYRQDPGLGLRLIYFSYDVKMKEKGDIPEGYSVSREKKERFSLILESASTNQTSMYLCAISDGGRRAKNIQYFGAGTRLSVL.

The V call is TRBV5-6, the J call TRBJ1-5; TRBD1 might be the D (6 bases). CDR3 size: 13 residues. V was shortened by 4 bases and J by 6 bases, with 11 bases between the two germline ends. In germline, CDR1 is SGHDT, CDR2 YYEEEE. CDR3 residues: CASSRYRVQPQHF. CDR3 nucleotides: TGTGCCAGCAGCCGCTACAGGGTTCAGCCCCAGCATTTT.

This chain connects TRBV6-5 to TRBJ2-2, with no clear D. The germline V gene encodes CDR1 MNHEY and CDR2 SVGAGI. With 0 bases removed from V and 3 bases from J, the gap between germline ends came to 5 bases. This CDR3 comprises 14 residues. The CDR3 sequence: CASSYSPDTGELFF. The DNA of the CDR3 is TGTGCCAGCAGTTACTCTCCCGACACCGGGGAGCTGTTTTTT.

This rearrangement joins TRBV5-6 to TRBJ2-7; no clear D. The CDR3 extends over 14 amino acids. Germline V gene data show CDR1 as SGHDT and CDR2 as YYEEEE. Between the trimmed V and J ends, which lost 1 base and 1 base, there was a span of 9 bases. The CDR3 region is CASSLWPQSYEQYF. In DNA, the CDR3 is TGTGCCAGCAGCTTGTGGCCGCAATCCTACGAGCAGTACTTC. The whole variable domain, filled in from reference TRBV5-6 and TRBJ2-7, reads DAGVTQSPTHLIKTRGQQVTLRCSPKSGHDTVSWYQQALGQGPQFIFQYYEEEERQRGNFPDRFSGHQFPNYSSELNVNALLLGDSALYLCASSLWPQSYEQYFGPGTRLTVT.

This chain joins TRBV27 and TRBJ1-1; the D is unclear. Germline V gene lookup returns CDR1 MNHEY and CDR2 SMNVEV (reference sequence). This CDR3 region has 12 residues. Deletions cut 6 bases from V and 4 bases from J, with 9 bases between. The CDR3 sequence is CASRVAGTEAFF. CDR3 coding DNA: TGTGCCAGCAGGGTTGCGGGCACTGAAGCTTTCTTT.

This rearrangement joins TRBV4-1 to TRBJ2-1, with D maybe TRBD2 (6 bases). The germline V gene encodes CDR1 MGHRA and CDR2 YSYEKL. This CDR3 contains 13 residues. V was trimmed by 1 base and J by 9 bases, leaving 10 bases between them. The CDR3 sequence is CASSQAGDGEQFF. CDR3 nucleotides: TGCGCCAGCAGCCAAGCGGGAGATGGTGAGCAGTTCTTC.

As to this clone: In the same sample, other DNA sequences code for this CDR3. CDR3 DNA sequence: TGTGCCAGCAGCCCTCCGGGACAGGGCGTCACTGAAGCTTTCTTT. Translation: CASSPPGQGVTEAFF. The chain is built from TRBV9 and TRBJ1-1; 9 bases align to TRBD1. The germline CDR1 and CDR2 sequences are SGDLS and YYNGEE. After removal of 4 bases from V and 4 bases from J, the junction contained 8 bases not matched to a gene. The CDR3 has 15 amino acids. The full variable domain, completed using reference TRBV9 and TRBJ1-1, is DSGVTQTPKHLITATGQRVTLRCSPRSGDLSVYWYQQSLDQGLQFLIQYYNGEERAKGNILERFSAQQFPDLHSELNLSSLELGDSALYFCASSPPGQGVTEAFFGQGTRLTVV.